This TCR beta chain was profiled in a study of PD-L1 blockade in urothelial cancer. About the study: Males with bladder-origin urothelial cancer made up about 85% of the roughly 30 patients. Blood was analyzed 3 weeks (second dose) and 6 weeks after treatment start.

Method: immunoSEQ multiplex PCR; TCRdb's copy keeps in-frame clones and lacks some. The sample has 43,000 or so clones, approximately 80% seen once. Germline CDR1 reads ENHRY; CDR2 reads SYGVKD. V lost 3 bases, J lost 0 bases, and 4 bases lay in between. The CDR3 is 13 amino acids. The time point: pretreatment peripheral blood. Anywhere from 1 to 8 samples came from each patient, spanning pretreatment and on-treatment. The chain uses TRBV10-3 and TRBJ2-3; D unresolved. The material sequenced was PBMCs, taken around atezolizumab (anti-PD-L1) treatment. The TCR was taken from a man between 60 and 75 years old with urothelial cancer. CDR3 sequence reads: CAISDGSTDTQYF. The CDR3 region has the DNA TGTGCCATCAGTGACGGTAGCACAGATACGCAGTATTTT.